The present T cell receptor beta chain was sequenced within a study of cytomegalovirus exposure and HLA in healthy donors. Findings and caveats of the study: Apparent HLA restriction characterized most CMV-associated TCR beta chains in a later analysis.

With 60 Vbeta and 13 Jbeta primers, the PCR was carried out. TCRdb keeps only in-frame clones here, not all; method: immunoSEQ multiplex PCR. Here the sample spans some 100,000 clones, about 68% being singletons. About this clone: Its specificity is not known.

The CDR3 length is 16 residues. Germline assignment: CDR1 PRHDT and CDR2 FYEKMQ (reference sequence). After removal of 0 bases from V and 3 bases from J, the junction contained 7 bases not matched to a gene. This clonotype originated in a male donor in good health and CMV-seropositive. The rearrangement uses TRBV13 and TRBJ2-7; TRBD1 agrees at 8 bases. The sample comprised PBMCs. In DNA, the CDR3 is TGTGCCAGCAGCTTAGGTGGGGACAGGTTTAACTACGAGCAGTACTTC. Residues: CASSLGGDRFNYEQYF.